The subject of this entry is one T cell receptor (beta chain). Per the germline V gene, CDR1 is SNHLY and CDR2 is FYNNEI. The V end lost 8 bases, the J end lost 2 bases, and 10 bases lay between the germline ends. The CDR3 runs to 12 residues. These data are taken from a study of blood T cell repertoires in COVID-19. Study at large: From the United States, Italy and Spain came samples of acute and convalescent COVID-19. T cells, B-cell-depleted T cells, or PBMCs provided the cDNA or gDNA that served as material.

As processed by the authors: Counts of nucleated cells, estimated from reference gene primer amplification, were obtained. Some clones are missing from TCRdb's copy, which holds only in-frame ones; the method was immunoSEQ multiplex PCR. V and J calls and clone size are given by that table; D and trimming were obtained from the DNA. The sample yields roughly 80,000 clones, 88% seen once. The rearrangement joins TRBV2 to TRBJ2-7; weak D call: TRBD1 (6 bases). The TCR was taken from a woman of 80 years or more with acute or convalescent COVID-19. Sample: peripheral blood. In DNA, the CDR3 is TGTGCCAGCCGACAGGAGACCTACGAGCAGTACTTC. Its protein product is CASRQETYEQYF.